Listed here are 7 T cell receptor beta chains from one sample, sequenced in a study of cytomegalovirus exposure and HLA in healthy donors. PCR was performed using 60 Vbeta and 13 Jbeta primers. Clones were read by immunoSEQ multiplex PCR, and TCRdb kept only the in-frame ones, dropping some. The data hold approximately 150,000 clones, with about two thirds observed a single time. The sample consisted of PBMCs. The origin of the receptors is a man younger than 45 in good health and CMV-seropositive.

The rearrangement links TRBV10-1 to TRBJ2-5; D is possibly TRBD2 (6 bases). The CDR3 has 14 residues. Trimming took 6 bases from V and 1 from J, leaving 12 bases between them. Per germline, CDR1 WNHNN and CDR2 SYGVQD (reference sequence). The CDR3 region is CASSPRDSQETQYF. CDR3 nucleotide sequence: TGCGCCAGCAGCCCCCGGGACTCCCAAGAGACCCAGTACTTC.

This clone was counted only a few times. The V and J genes are TRBV30 and TRBJ1-2; 8 bases map to TRBD1. V trimming: 2 bases; J trimming: 2 bases; junction bases outside the gene matches: 13. The CDR3 sequence is 17 residues long. Germline V CDR1 and CDR2: GTSNPN, SVGIG (reference sequence). CDR3 region: CAWSITARTGPNYGYTF. The CDR3 DNA sequence: TGTGCCTGGAGTATCACTGCGCGGACAGGGCCCAACTATGGCTACACCTTC.

J is TRBJ2-7 and V is TRBV6-1, with 7 positions matching TRBD1. Trimming cost V 7 bases and J 3 bases; bases outside gene matches: 9. The CDR3 has 14 amino acids. CDR1 and CDR2 (germline): MNHNS, SASEGT. The CDR3 nucleotides are TGTGCCAGCATCCACCGGGACAGCTACTACGAGCAGTACTTC. This codes for CASIHRDSYYEQYF.

J is TRBJ1-1 and V is TRBV19, with a possible D match to TRBD1 (6 bases). CDR1 is LNHDA, CDR2 SQIVND, per germline (reference sequence). The CDR3 extends over 14 amino acids. V lost 5 bases to trimming and J lost 1 base, with 11 bases between them. The CDR3 DNA follows: TGTGCCAGTAGTGCTCAGGGGACGAACACTGAAGCTTTCTTT. Translation gives CASSAQGTNTEAFF.

The rearrangement uses TRBV28 and TRBJ2-5, with unresolved D. The V end lost 2 bases, the J end lost 5 bases, and 9 bases lay between the germline ends. Germline values: CDR1 MDHEN, CDR2 SYDVKM. The CDR3 extends over 13 amino acids. The CDR3 loop is CASSLGRIETQYF. The CDR3 bases are TGTGCCAGCAGTTTAGGTAGAATCGAGACCCAGTACTTC.

About this clone itself: A read error may account for a junction end that differs from germline. The chain is built from TRBV7-9 and TRBJ2-7, with a weak D call TRBD1 (6 bases). The CDR3 has 11 residues. From germline, CDR1 is SEHNR and CDR2 FQNEAQ (reference sequence). The DNA of the CDR3 is TGTTCCAGCAGCTTGGACAGCGAGCAGTACTTC. It codes for CSSSLDSEQYF.

CDR3 in DNA: TGTGCCAGCAGTTACGTGGCGGGTTGGGACACAGATACGCAGTATTTT. Its protein is CASSYVAGWDTDTQYF. J is TRBJ2-3 and V is TRBV6-5; possible D gene TRBD2, 5 bases. Trimming left V 2 bases short and J 2 bases short, with 14 bases between. Germline CDR1 and CDR2: MNHEY and SVGAGI. The CDR3 is 16 amino acids.